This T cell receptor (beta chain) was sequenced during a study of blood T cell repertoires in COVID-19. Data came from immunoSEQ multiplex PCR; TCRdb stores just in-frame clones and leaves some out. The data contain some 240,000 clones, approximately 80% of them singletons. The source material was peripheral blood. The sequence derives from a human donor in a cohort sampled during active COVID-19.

CDR3 DNA sequence: TGCGCCAGCAGCCAAGATAGCAGGGGGCATTCACCCCTCCACTTT. This translates into CASSQDSRGHSPLHF. This chain joins TRBV4-3 and TRBJ1-6, with TRBD1 identical over 8 bases. Germline CDR1 LGHNA, CDR2 YSLEER. J lost 8 bases, V lost 0 bases, and 3 bases had no gene match. The CDR3 extends over 15 amino acids.